A selection of T cell receptor beta chains follows, all from one sample in a study of beta chain features in type 1 diabetes. The data were produced by immunoSEQ multiplex PCR, yet TCRdb's version contains in-frame clones alone and is incomplete. The top ten hold 1% to 1.5% of the sample, which has under 250,000 clones, approximately 11% seen once. Sequencing was done on a sample of central memory CD4+ T cells from blood. These receptor sequences come from a man aged 18-30 years in good health. The CDR3 runs from the conserved cysteine through the conserved F or W. D genes are given only for firm matches.

D: .; V: TRBV29-1; length: 13; CDR3: CSVGGRANTEAFF
D: .; V: TRBV5-8; length: 14; CDR3: CASSYVVSGTEAFF
D: .; V: TRBV19; length: 14; CDR3: CASSQRGLDEKLFF
D: .; V: TRBV19; length: 13; CDR3: CASSIRREGEAFF
D: TRBD1; V: TRBV29-1; length: 12; CDR3: CSTKGQSYEQYF
D: .; V: TRBV10-3; length: 11; CDR3: CAISSKETQYF
D: .; V: TRBV13; length: 15; CDR3: CASSLGGPGNQPQHF
D: TRBD1; V: TRBV5-1; length: 13; CDR3: CASNGQGMVEQFF
D: TRBD1; V: TRBV4-3; length: 14; CDR3: CASSQTGRTGELFF
D: TRBD1; V: TRBV10-3; length: 14; CDR3: CATRRTGANEKLFF
D: TRBD2; V: TRBV11-2; length: 15; CDR3: CASSPSGRAWETQYF
D: .; V: TRBV25-1; length: 18; CDR3: CASSEDRRRSFSTDTQYF
D: .; V: TRBV15; length: 15; CDR3: CATSRDVGVSYEQYF
D: .; V: TRBV29-1; length: 12; CDR3: CSAHRASDTQYF
D: TRBD2; V: TRBV6-1; length: 13; CDR3: CASSELGGETQYF
D: .; V: TRBV29-1; length: 11; CDR3: CSVGLYNEQFF
D: .; V: TRBV5-1; length: 14; CDR3: CASSPQFGSYEQYF
D: TRBD1; V: TRBV29-1; length: 14; CDR3: CSVTSGQGGDTQYF
D: .; V: TRBV4-2; length: 14; CDR3: CASSQTSLDNEQYF
D: TRBD2; V: TRBV2; length: 15; CDR3: CASSASGRNTGELFF
D: .; V: TRBV28; length: 14; CDR3: CASNIGGDLDTQYF
D: .; V: TRBV27; length: 14; CDR3: CASSSLSSYNEQFF
D: .; V: TRBV7-2; length: 14; CDR3: CASSPNPSTDTQYF
D: TRBD1; V: TRBV5-1; length: 12; CDR3: CASSFTGGEQFF
D: TRBD2; V: TRBV7-9; length: 14; CDR3: CASTSGRVYNEQFF
D: .; V: TRBV7-9; length: 14; CDR3: CASSLGTGRHEQFF
D: TRBD2; V: TRBV10-3; length: 15; CDR3: CAIRDGTSGSPEQYF
D: .; V: TRBV2; length: 13; CDR3: CASSPGLSHGYTF
D: TRBD2; V: TRBV13; length: 16; CDR3: CASSISGTSGKETQYF
D: .; V: TRBV29-1; length: 13; CDR3: CSVEGGSSEKLFF
D: TRBD1; V: TRBV5-4; length: 15; CDR3: CASSYGTGAYNEQFF
D: .; V: TRBV13; length: 10; CDR3: CATPIYEQYF
D: .; V: TRBV7-9; length: 14; CDR3: CASSPMTGNTEAFF
D: TRBD2; V: TRBV4-3; length: 17; CDR3: CASSQEGGRLSTDTQYF
D: .; V: TRBV15; length: 15; CDR3: CATSRDPGWTGELFF
D: .; V: TRBV6-6; length: 13; CDR3: CASDREFNTEAFF
D: .; V: TRBV6-6; length: 12; CDR3: CASSSTVIEQYF
D: .; V: TRBV27; length: 15; CDR3: CASSARTWLDTEAFF
D: .; V: TRBV28; length: 12; CDR3: CASSFLSYEQYF
D: .; V: TRBV9; length: 14; CDR3: CASSTLSGLNEQFF
D: TRBD1; V: TRBV18; length: 17; CDR3: CASSPPRGGPHTDTQYF
D: .; V: TRBV5-1; length: 14; CDR3: CASSLRGAGETQYF
D: .; V: TRBV7-3; length: 13; CDR3: CASSLSTTDTQYF
D: .; V: TRBV7-8; length: 15; CDR3: CASSPDRLSYNEQFF
D: TRBD1; V: TRBV23-1; length: 17; CDR3: CASSQLQGDNSNQPQHF